These 13 T cell receptor beta chains share one sample of origin, sequenced in a study of identifying expanded T cells in peripheral blood. Method: immunoSEQ multiplex PCR; TCRdb's copy keeps in-frame clones and lacks some. The sample carries tens of thousands of clones, around 83% recorded once. The sample consisted of blood. All receptors derive from a person between 18 and 70 years old in good health.

This sequence joins TRBV5-1 and TRBJ2-5; D assignment may be TRBD1 or TRBD2 (5 bases each). Trimming shortened V by 0 bases and J by 7 bases, and 19 bases separated the two germline ends. The CDR3 extends over 16 amino acids. The germline V gene encodes CDR1 SGHRS and CDR2 YFSETQ. Here the CDR3 DNA reads TGCGCCAGCAGCTTGGATGGCGGGCGGAGTGGGGGGACCCAGTACTTC. This gives the protein CASSLDGGRSGGTQYF.

The table lists this clone with a count of one. The rearrangement joins TRBV11-2 to TRBJ2-3, with 9 bases lining up with TRBD2. Per the germline V gene, CDR1 is SGHAT and CDR2 is FQNNGV. This CDR3 contains 14 residues. With 0 bases clipped from V and 9 bases from J, the junction kept 4 bases outside the gene matches. The CDR3 loop is CASSLEGLATTQYF. CDR3 DNA sequence: TGTGCCAGCAGCTTAGAAGGACTAGCGACGACGCAGTATTTT.

V is TRBV28 and J is TRBJ1-2, with no clear D. The CDR3 length is 13 residues. The germline V gene encodes CDR1 MDHEN and CDR2 SYDVKM. The V gene lost 7 bases and the J gene lost 8 bases, with 17 bases spanning the gap. DNA of the CDR3: TGTGCCAGCATCGACGGACGACCCCGAGGCTACACCTTC. Its protein is CASIDGRPRGYTF.

The chain has TRBV19 and TRBJ2-5; possibly TRBD1 for D (5 bases). Looked up from germline, CDR1 is LNHDA and CDR2 is SQIVND (reference sequence). The CDR3 consists of 15 residues. Trimming took off 4 bases at V and 1 base at J, with 13 bases between the two ends. The CDR3 nucleotides read TGTGCCAGTAGTAATCAGGGCCTATCCCAAGAGACCCAGTACTTC. Protein sequence: CASSNQGLSQETQYF. The full variable domain, rest sourced from reference TRBV19 and TRBJ2-5, is DGGITQSPKYLFRKEGQNVTLSCEQNLNHDAMYWYRQDPGQGLRLIYYSQIVNDFQKGDIAEGYSVSREKKESFPLTVTSAQKNPTAFYLCASSNQGLSQETQYFGPGTRLLVL.

The chain couples TRBV5-6 to TRBJ2-3; D is unclear. CDR3 size: 16 residues. Germline CDR1 SGHDT, CDR2 YYEEEE. V lost 3 bases and J 0 bases, leaving 14 bases between the germline ends. The DNA for the CDR3 is TGTGCCAGCAGCTACCCCGAGACCCTTAGCACAGATACGCAGTATTTT. It is translated as CASSYPETLSTDTQYF.

The V and J genes are TRBV29-1 and TRBJ1-4, with 11 bases identical to TRBD1. CDR1 and CDR2 from the germline V gene are SQVTM and ANQGSEA. The V and J ends lost 4 bases and 8 bases, in that order; junction bases with no gene match: 0. The CDR3 runs 12 residues. The CDR3 spells CSVGDRGEKLFF. The CDR3 nucleotides read TGCAGCGTTGGGGACAGGGGGGAAAAACTGTTTTTT.

This chain uses TRBV7-2 with TRBJ2-2; D unclear. V was trimmed by 1 base and J by 1 base, leaving 7 bases between them. The CDR3 runs 15 residues. Germline CDR1 and CDR2: SGHTA and FQGNSA. CDR3: CASSLGLQNTGELFF. Here the CDR3 DNA reads TGTGCCAGCAGCTTAGGTCTCCAGAACACCGGGGAGCTGTTTTTT.

The rearrangement links TRBV18 to TRBJ2-5; D unclear. This CDR3 contains 13 residues. The germline CDR1 and CDR2 sequences are KGHSH and LQKENI. V lost 6 bases, J lost 5 bases, and 13 bases lay in between. CDR3 DNA: TGTGCCAGCTCCCGGAGTGTCGTCGAGACCCAGTACTTC. This sequence encodes CASSRSVVETQYF.

The V gene is TRBV30, the J gene TRBJ1-2; 7 bases agree with TRBD1. CDR3 size: 12 residues. Per germline, CDR1 GTSNPN and CDR2 SVGIG (reference sequence). With 2 bases clipped from V and 10 bases from J, the junction kept 7 bases outside the gene matches. DNA of the CDR3: TGTGCCTGGAGTCGAGACAGGGTTGCCTACACCTTC. It yields the protein CAWSRDRVAYTF.

The chain has TRBV4-2 and TRBJ2-7; a possible D gene is TRBD2 (5 bases). The germline CDR1 and CDR2 sequences are LGHNA and YNFKEQ. The CDR3 contains 14 residues. V was trimmed by 0 bases and J by 6 bases, leaving 12 bases between them. CDR3 amino acids: CASSQEEGMGEQYF. The DNA of the CDR3 is TGTGCCAGCAGCCAAGAAGAGGGAATGGGCGAGCAGTACTTC.

The chain carries TRBV27 and TRBJ1-2, with D hard to call. V lost 3 bases and J 3 bases, leaving 8 bases between the germline ends. The CDR3 sequence is 13 residues long. Germline loops: CDR1 MNHEY, CDR2 SMNVEV (reference sequence). The chain's CDR3 is CASSLSYDYGYTF. The CDR3 DNA reads TGTGCCAGCAGTTTGTCCTATGACTATGGCTACACCTTC.

DNA for the CDR3: TGTGCCAGCAATTCTTTACAGGGGGCGTCTGGCTACACCTTC. Its protein is CASNSLQGASGYTF. The genes are TRBV6-6 and TRBJ1-2; 9 nucleotides agree with TRBD1. The CDR3 runs to 14 residues. Losses at the gene ends were 7 bases for V and 7 bases for J; bases not matched to a gene: 10. CDR1 and CDR2 (germline): MNHNY, SVGAGI (reference sequence).

CDR3 amino acids: CASSLGQPEAFF. The DNA of the CDR3 is TGTGCCAGCAGCCTAGGACAGCCTGAAGCTTTCTTT. The chain combines TRBV5-6 with TRBJ1-1, with a weak D call TRBD1 (6 bases). Trimming cost V 4 bases and J 6 bases, with 10 bases left between them. The CDR3 has 12 amino acids. Germline lookup yields CDR1 SGHDT and CDR2 YYEEEE.